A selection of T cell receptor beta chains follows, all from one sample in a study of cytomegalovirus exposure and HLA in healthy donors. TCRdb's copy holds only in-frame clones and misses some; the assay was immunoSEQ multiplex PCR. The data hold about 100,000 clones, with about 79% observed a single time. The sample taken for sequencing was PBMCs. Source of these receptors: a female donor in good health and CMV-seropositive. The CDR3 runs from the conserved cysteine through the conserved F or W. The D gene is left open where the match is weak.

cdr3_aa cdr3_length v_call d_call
CASSQRDRGYGYTF 14 TRBV4-3 TRBD1
CASRRQASGEKLFF 14 TRBV19 -
CASSLIGGNTEAFF 14 TRBV27 TRBD1
CATSRVINSDNEQFF 15 TRBV15 -
CASRQTGSSYEQYF 14 TRBV6-5 TRBD1
CASSLPRQGGEKLFF 15 TRBV7-9 TRBD1
CASRRTGSGTGELFF 15 TRBV11-2 TRBD1
CASRIPSRTGKAFF 14 TRBV21-1 -
CASSGLGGASEQYF 14 TRBV2 TRBD1
CATSRDSGANVLTF 14 TRBV6-1 -
CASSYSGQMNTEAFF 15 TRBV6-5 -
CASSLRDRDTEAFF 14 TRBV11-2 TRBD1
CASSPPPPRETQYF 14 TRBV11-2 -
CSADRWEYGYTF 12 TRBV29-1 -
CASSQDISLERGAFNEQFF 19 TRBV4-3 TRBD2
CASSAGTSGSYEQYF 15 TRBV2 TRBD2
CASSLEGGRNTEAFF 15 TRBV11-2 -
CSSSRTQTGNTEAFF 15 TRBV7-9 -
CASRRTGVSEQYF 13 TRBV2 TRBD1
CASSQVDRGHYNEQFF 16 TRBV4-1 TRBD1
CASSPGQGYEQYF 13 TRBV9 TRBD1
CASSPTGQGLGGTEAFF 17 TRBV27 TRBD1
CASSLALAGGEQYF 14 TRBV7-2 TRBD2
CASSGRALGTDTQYF 15 TRBV7-2 TRBD2
CASGIRGAEAFF 12 TRBV6-6 -
CASSVLTSGPLDEQFF 16 TRBV7-8 TRBD2
CASSSFTRGANTGELFF 17 TRBV5-4 TRBD2
CASSRDTVSGGYTF 14 TRBV5-1 -
CASSLDRAQYF 11 TRBV2 TRBD1
CAWMDSSSYNEQFF 14 TRBV30 -
CASSLGGFDEQYF 13 TRBV7-9 -
CASSAPGTSVSGANGLTF 18 TRBV21-1 -
CASSIRSPRDTQYF 14 TRBV11-2 -
CASSLLTGSTGELFF 15 TRBV5-1 -
CASSLQGSGGNQPQHF 16 TRBV2 -
CASSQDLREDYGYTF 15 TRBV4-2 -
CAWAPSGTGVLTGYTF 16 TRBV30 TRBD1
CASSEYQGSYEQYF 14 TRBV10-1 -
CASSSTQQDSYEQYF 15 TRBV27 -
CASSVGASTDTQYF 14 TRBV5-4 -
CSVEDLARETQYF 13 TRBV29-1 -
CASRWVRDTEAFF 13 TRBV5-1 -